The 22 T cell receptor beta chains below all came from one sample that was sequenced in a study of blood T cell repertoires in COVID-19. Here immunoSEQ multiplex PCR was the method, and the copy in TCRdb shows in-frame clones only, minus some. Here the sample spans approximately 470,000 clones, approximately 86% being singletons. Sequencing used PBMCs or T cells enriched from blood (not recorded which). All receptors derive from a woman between 18 and 29 years old who had recovered from COVID-19.

This sequence joins TRBV7-9 and TRBJ2-3; 7 bases line up with TRBD2. There are 16 residues in the CDR3. Germline CDR1 is SEHNR and CDR2 is FQNEAQ (reference sequence). V dropped 4 bases and J dropped 0; count of bases not matched to a gene: 7. CDR3 DNA: TGTGCCAGCAGCTCCCCGGGACTACTAAGCACAGATACGCAGTATTTT. Encoded protein: CASSSPGLLSTDTQYF.

CDR3 sequence (DNA): TGTGCCTGGAGTGTAGAACAGAACAATGAGCAGTTCTTC. Translating gives CAWSVEQNNEQFF. This chain links TRBV30 with TRBJ2-1; D is ambiguous. CDR1 is GTSNPN and CDR2 is SVGIG in the germline V gene (reference sequence). This CDR3 region has 13 residues. The V gene lost 0 bases and the J gene lost 5 bases, with 8 bases spanning the gap.

The chain joins TRBV29-1 to TRBJ2-5, with D possibly TRBD2 on 6 matching bases. V was pared by 5 bases and J by 2 bases, with 9 bases between. CDR1 SQVTM and CDR2 ANQGSEA come from the germline V gene. This CDR3 is built from 12 residues. In DNA form, the CDR3 reads TGCAGCGTTTGGGGACTGCAAGAGACCCAGTACTTC. This translates into CSVWGLQETQYF. The full variable domain, in which reference TRBV29-1 and TRBJ2-5 provide the parts outside the CDR3, is SAVISQKPSRDICQRGTSLTIQCQVDSQVTMMFWYRQQPGQSLTLIATANQGSEATYESGFVIDKFPISRPNLTFSTLTVSNMSPEDSSIYLCSVWGLQETQYFGPGTRLLVL.

This clone came up once. The chain couples TRBV5-6 to TRBJ1-5; 7 bases fit TRBD1. In germline, CDR1 is SGHDT, CDR2 YYEEEE. Germline trimming cut 1 base from V and 4 bases from J; bases unmatched to any gene: 5. This CDR3 region has 15 residues. The CDR3 spells CASSLWDRENQPQHF. The CDR3 DNA sequence: TGTGCCAGCAGCTTGTGGGACAGAGAAAATCAGCCCCAGCATTTT.

The chain carries TRBV7-2 and TRBJ2-3; possible D gene TRBD2, 6 bases. Trimming removed 5 bases at V and 3 bases at J, with 12 bases between. This CDR3 comprises 14 residues. Germline V gene data show CDR1 as SGHTA and CDR2 as FQGNSA. This CDR3 reads CASSPGTHTDTQYF. The CDR3 DNA sequence: TGTGCCAGCAGCCCAGGGACTCATACAGATACGCAGTATTTT.

Here the CDR3 reads CAAAGTGGYGYTF. The CDR3 DNA reads as TGTGCCGCGGCCGGGACAGGGGGCTATGGCTACACCTTC. The chain uses TRBV10-3 and TRBJ1-2; 11 bases are shared with TRBD1. With V trimmed by 11 bases and J by 4 bases, 6 bases remained unmatched. This CDR3 is built from 13 residues. Germline CDR1 ENHRY, CDR2 SYGVKD.

The CDR3: CASSATSTGELFF. CDR3 bases: TGTGCCAGCAGCGCTACTTCCACCGGGGAGCTGTTTTTT. The rearrangement uses TRBV2 and TRBJ2-2; no reliable D call. V was clipped by 6 bases and J by 4 bases, with 9 bases between them. The CDR3 is made up of 13 amino acids. Germline V gene sequence: CDR1 SNHLY, CDR2 FYNNEI.

This clone occurred once. The J gene is TRBJ1-2, the V gene TRBV4-1, with TRBD1 as a possible D gene (5 bases). The CDR3 runs to 16 residues. CDR1 MGHRA and CDR2 YSYEKL come from the germline V gene. Trimming pared 0 bases from V and 6 bases from J, leaving 17 bases between. The chain's CDR3 is CASSQDGLLGLDGYTF. CDR3 DNA: TGCGCCAGCAGCCAAGACGGTCTGTTGGGGCTGGATGGCTACACCTTC.

This chain connects TRBV6-1 to TRBJ2-1; 9 positions agree with TRBD1. V lost 2 bases and J lost 12; bases outside the gene matches: 5. This CDR3 has 13 residues. Germline CDR1 and CDR2: MNHNS and SASEGT. The CDR3 bases are TGTGCCAGCAGTGAACCCGGGACAGGGCTGCAGTTCTTC. This gives the protein CASSEPGTGLQFF.

The V and J genes are TRBV9 and TRBJ1-5; no clear D gene. The CDR3 covers 15 residues. Germline V gene sequence: CDR1 SGDLS, CDR2 YYNGEE. Trimming left V 1 base short and J 4 bases short, with 12 bases between. The CDR3 here is CASSVSGSRNQPQHF. The CDR3 region has the DNA TGTGCCAGCAGCGTATCGGGTTCGAGGAATCAGCCCCAGCATTTT.

The CDR3 is CASSVFGGRELFF. CDR3 DNA sequence: TGTGCCAGCAGCGTATTCGGGGGGAGGGAGCTGTTTTTT. The V call is TRBV5-4, the J call TRBJ2-2, with 7 bases identical to TRBD2. Trimming at V came to 4 bases and at J to 9 bases, leaving 6 bases not matched to a gene. The CDR3 contains 13 residues. Per germline, CDR1 SGHNT and CDR2 YYREEE (reference sequence).

The CDR3 DNA follows: TGTGCCAGCAACTCCAGAGTAGCTAATTCACCCCTCCACTTT. This codes for CASNSRVANSPLHF. The chain recombines TRBV6-5 with TRBJ1-6, with no clear D. The ends were cut back, 7 bases at V and 6 bases at J, with 13 bases in the middle. The CDR3 length is 14 residues. Per the germline V gene, CDR1 is MNHEY and CDR2 is SVGAGI.

In this sample, this clone turned up once. The chain joins TRBV7-2 to TRBJ1-1, with D uncertain. The germline CDR1 and CDR2 sequences are SGHTA and FQGNSA. Deletions cut 3 bases from V and 0 bases from J, with 8 bases between. The CDR3 is made up of 14 amino acids. The CDR3 nucleotides read TGTGCCAGCAGCTTTACCGGTATGAACACTGAAGCTTTCTTT. Protein sequence: CASSFTGMNTEAFF.

The chain has TRBV27 and TRBJ1-2; D gene unclear. Germline V gives CDR1 MNHEY, CDR2 SMNVEV (reference sequence). The ends were cut back, 8 bases at V and 5 bases at J, with 6 bases in the middle. This CDR3 has 10 residues. CDR3 DNA: TGTGCCAGCCAGGTATATGGCTACACCTTC. Translation: CASQVYGYTF.

The CDR3, as DNA: TGCGCCAGCAGCTTGGGGGCGGGGGTAATAAATGAGCAGTTCTTC. This encodes CASSLGAGVINEQFF. This chain connects TRBV5-1 to TRBJ2-1, with 7 nucleotides matching TRBD2. V was pared by 0 bases and J by 7 bases, with 7 bases of the junction left unmatched. Germline lookup yields CDR1 SGHRS and CDR2 YFSETQ. The CDR3 loop spans 15 amino acids.

The chain combines TRBV28 with TRBJ1-5; 7 nucleotides match TRBD1. The germline V gene encodes CDR1 MDHEN and CDR2 SYDVKM. This CDR3 region has 19 residues. J lost 5 bases, V lost 6 bases, and 22 bases had no gene match. CDR3 coding DNA: TGTGCCAGCAGCTCCAGCGGACAGGTGTTCCGTATTGGGGATCAGCCCCAGCATTTT. This encodes CASSSSGQVFRIGDQPQHF.

The chain joins TRBV4-2 to TRBJ1-2; 10 bases are a match to TRBD1. This CDR3 is built from 16 residues. The V segment lost 0 bases and the J segment 5 bases; nucleotides outside the gene matches: 6. CDR1 is LGHNA and CDR2 is YNFKEQ in the germline V gene. In nucleotides, the CDR3 is TGTGCCAGCAGCCAAGACGGTGGACAGGGGGTTTATGGCTACACCTTC. It translates to CASSQDGGQGVYGYTF.

This sequence joins TRBV5-6 and TRBJ1-2; 9 nucleotides agree with TRBD1. The trim removed 3 bases at V and 2 bases at J, leaving 5 bases unmatched. Germline V CDR1 and CDR2: SGHDT, YYEEEE. The CDR3 extends over 15 amino acids. The CDR3 spells CASSSPGTGNYGYTF. The DNA for the CDR3 is TGTGCCAGCAGCTCCCCCGGGACAGGGAACTATGGCTACACCTTC. Using reference TRBV5-6 and TRBJ1-2 for the parts outside the CDR3, the full variable domain is DAGVTQSPTHLIKTRGQQVTLRCSPKSGHDTVSWYQQALGQGPQFIFQYYEEEERQRGNFPDRFSGHQFPNYSSELNVNALLLGDSALYLCASSSPGTGNYGYTFGSGTRLTVV.

CDR3 bases: TGTGCCAGCGGGGGGAAGGGGCGGAACACCGGGGAGCTGTTTTTT. It yields the protein CASGGKGRNTGELFF. This rearrangement joins TRBV2 to TRBJ2-2, with TRBD2 as a possible D gene (6 bases). CDR3 size: 15 residues. The germline V gene encodes CDR1 SNHLY and CDR2 FYNNEI. V shed 8 bases and J shed 1 base, with 14 bases lying between them.

The V gene is TRBV7-9, the J gene TRBJ1-5; D remains unclear. This CDR3 comprises 14 residues. V lost 3 bases and J 4 bases, leaving 10 bases between the germline ends. Germline values: CDR1 SEHNR, CDR2 FQNEAQ (reference sequence). The CDR3 region is CASSFLGKNQPQHF. The CDR3 bases are TGTGCCAGCAGCTTTCTCGGGAAGAATCAGCCCCAGCATTTT.

The chain has TRBV11-3 and TRBJ1-6; 8 bases agree with TRBD1. CDR1 and CDR2 (germline): SGHNT, YENEEA. The trim removed 1 base at V and 7 bases at J, leaving 0 bases unmatched. The CDR3 has 14 amino acids. The CDR3 region is CASSLGDRNSPLHF. For the CDR3, the DNA is TGTGCCAGCAGCTTAGGGGACAGGAATTCACCCCTCCACTTT.

V usage is TRBV19 and J usage is TRBJ1-5, with D possibly TRBD1 on 5 matching bases. The germline V gene encodes CDR1 LNHDA and CDR2 SQIVND (reference sequence). Trimming left V 3 bases short and J 3 bases short, with 9 bases between. This CDR3 comprises 14 residues. CDR3 in amino acids: CASSMAGSNQPQHF. The CDR3 region has the DNA TGTGCCAGTAGTATGGCAGGGTCCAATCAGCCCCAGCATTTT.